Listed here are 25 T cell receptor beta chains from one sample, sequenced in a study of blood T cell repertoires in COVID-19. Profiled with immunoSEQ multiplex PCR; TCRdb holds only in-frame clones, not every one. The repertoire holds 150,000 to 200,000 clones, with 89% as singletons. Sequencing used PBMCs or T cells enriched from blood (not recorded which). The receptors derive from a young woman who had recovered from COVID-19.

V gene TRBV4-2 combines with J gene TRBJ1-5, with 7 bases fitting TRBD1. In germline, CDR1 is LGHNA, CDR2 YNFKEQ. The trim removed 0 bases at V and 5 bases at J, leaving 4 bases unmatched. The CDR3 sequence is 15 residues long. The CDR3 nucleotides read TGTGCCAGCAGCCAAGAACGACAGGGCCATCAGCCCCAGCATTTT. It codes for CASSQERQGHQPQHF.

This clone has only a few counts. J is TRBJ1-2 and V is TRBV28; unclear D gene. CDR3 length: 13 amino acids. V lost 4 bases to trimming and J lost 9 bases, with 15 bases between them. Germline lookup yields CDR1 MDHEN and CDR2 SYDVKM. This CDR3 reads CASSSAGRRSYTF. In DNA form, the CDR3 reads TGTGCCAGCAGTTCCGCCGGCCGGCGGAGCTACACCTTC.

This rearrangement joins TRBV15 to TRBJ1-3; the D gene is possibly TRBD1 (5 bases). Germline CDR1 is LNHNV and CDR2 is YYDKDF (reference sequence). This CDR3 region has 15 residues. Trimming shortened V by 4 bases and J by 0 bases, and 10 bases separated the two germline ends. The CDR3 nucleotides read TGTGCCACCAGCACGGGCAGGGACTCTGGAAACACCATATATTTT. This sequence encodes CATSTGRDSGNTIYF.

This chain uses TRBV25-1 with TRBJ1-1; D gene unclear. This CDR3 comprises 15 residues. V was clipped by 3 bases and J by 5 bases, with 16 bases between them. Germline CDR1 reads MGHDK; CDR2 reads SYGVNS. The CDR3 reads CASSDRSVRRTEAFF. The CDR3, as DNA: TGTGCCAGCAGTGACCGCAGCGTAAGGAGGACTGAAGCTTTCTTT.

The rearrangement links TRBV7-9 to TRBJ1-2, with no clear D. CDR3 length equals 11 residues. The V end lost 7 bases, the J end lost 6 bases, and 9 bases lay between the germline ends. CDR1 and CDR2 from the germline V gene are SEHNR and FQNEAQ (reference sequence). DNA of the CDR3: TGTGCCAGCAAGCAGGAGGATGGCTACACCTTC. It encodes CASKQEDGYTF.

J is TRBJ1-2 and V is TRBV27; possible D gene TRBD1, 6 bases. In germline, CDR1 is MNHEY, CDR2 SMNVEV (reference sequence). Trimming removed 6 bases at V and 6 bases at J, with 17 bases between. The CDR3 runs 14 residues. The CDR3 loop is CASSGQTPGDGYTF. The CDR3 DNA reads as TGTGCCAGCAGCGGACAGACCCCTGGAGATGGCTACACCTTC.

This rearrangement joins TRBV30 to TRBJ2-2; TRBD1 matches 7 bases. The CDR3 totals 16 residues. Germline V gene lookup returns CDR1 GTSNPN and CDR2 SVGIG (reference sequence). With 1 base clipped from V and 8 bases from J, the junction kept 13 bases outside the gene matches. The CDR3 region has the DNA TGTGCCTGGAGTGCGGGATGGGACAGCTTAGGGGGGGAGCTGTTTTTT. It specifies CAWSAGWDSLGGELFF.

The chain uses TRBV5-4 and TRBJ1-3, with TRBD1 matching over 9 bases. The V gene end was trimmed by 4 bases and the J gene end by 0 bases; junction bases not matched to a gene: 8. This CDR3 is 17 amino acids long. Looked up from germline, CDR1 is SGHNT and CDR2 is YYREEE (reference sequence). The CDR3 DNA sequence: TGTGCCAGCAGCGCCGGGACAGGGATTAGCTCTGGAAACACCATATATTTT. Protein: CASSAGTGISSGNTIYF.

Comments on this clone: Other DNA variants within this sample encode the same CDR3. The gene calls are TRBV30 and TRBJ1-3, with D possibly TRBD1 on 5 matching bases. Between the trimmed V and J ends, which lost 0 bases and 1 base, there was a span of 7 bases. Germline CDR1 GTSNPN, CDR2 SVGIG (reference sequence). The CDR3 is made up of 14 amino acids. The CDR3 sequence is CAWSVRGSGNTIYF. For the CDR3, the DNA is TGTGCCTGGAGTGTACGGGGGTCTGGAAACACCATATATTTT.

The chain uses TRBV9 and TRBJ1-1; D unresolved. The CDR3 has 14 amino acids. V was trimmed by 4 bases and J by 3 bases, leaving 13 bases between them. Germline V lookup: CDR1 SGDLS, CDR2 YYNGEE. In nucleotides, the CDR3 is TGTGCCAGCAGCCCCCAAACTTCGGACACTGAAGCTTTCTTT. As protein: CASSPQTSDTEAFF.

This clone was recorded a few times. The chain links TRBV6-2 or TRBV6-3 to TRBJ1-1, with 8 bases aligning to TRBD1. The CDR3 spans 16 residues. The germline gives CDR1 MNHEY, CDR2 SVGEGT. V trimming: 2 bases; J trimming: 3 bases; junction bases outside the gene matches: 8. The CDR3 loop is CASSYAEQGEDTEAFF. The CDR3 DNA reads as TGTGCCAGCAGTTACGCCGAACAGGGGGAAGACACTGAAGCTTTCTTT.

CDR3 bases: TGCGCCAGCAGTCTACACCGGGACAGGGACTATGGCTACACCTTC. Encoded protein: CASSLHRDRDYGYTF. This chain links TRBV10-2 with TRBJ1-2; 9 nucleotides agree with TRBD1. Germline V gene data show CDR1 as WSHSY and CDR2 as SAAADI. This CDR3 has 15 residues. Trimming at V came to 5 bases and at J to 3 bases, leaving 7 bases not matched to a gene.

The chain has TRBV30 and TRBJ1-1; TRBD1 matches at 7 bases. The germline V gene has CDR1 GTSNPN and CDR2 SVGIG (reference sequence). Unmatched junction bases numbered 12, after V lost 1 base and J lost 1 base. CDR3 length: 17 residues. The DNA for the CDR3 is TGTGCCTGGAGTGGCTGGAGGACAGGTGCGGGGAACACTGAAGCTTTCTTT. Protein product: CAWSGWRTGAGNTEAFF.

This clone was recorded a few times. J is TRBJ1-4 and V is TRBV6-1; D gene ambiguous. CDR3 size: 14 residues. Germline CDR1 and CDR2: MNHNS and SASEGT. The V end was cut by 3 bases, the J end by 8 bases, with 13 bases between. CDR3 region: CASSDAEIVEKLFF. In nucleotides, the CDR3 is TGTGCCAGCAGTGACGCCGAGATCGTAGAAAAACTGTTTTTT.

The chain couples TRBV19 to TRBJ1-5; D remains ambiguous. Germline loops: CDR1 LNHDA, CDR2 SQIVND (reference sequence). This CDR3 has 13 residues. Trimming shortened V by 3 bases and J by 7 bases, and 10 bases separated the two germline ends. The CDR3 DNA sequence: TGTGCCAGTAGTATTAGTCTTGAACAGCCCCAGCATTTT. Encoded protein: CASSISLEQPQHF. The variable domain in full, completed from reference TRBV19 and TRBJ1-5, reads DGGITQSPKYLFRKEGQNVTLSCEQNLNHDAMYWYRQDPGQGLRLIYYSQIVNDFQKGDIAEGYSVSREKKESFPLTVTSAQKNPTAFYLCASSISLEQPQHFGDGTRLSIL.

The chain links TRBV3-1 (or the pseudogene TRBV3-2) to TRBJ1-3; D may be TRBD1 (6 bases). Germline V lookup: CDR1 LGHDT, CDR2 YNNKEL (reference sequence). There are 17 residues in the CDR3. V lost 5 bases and J 0 bases, leaving 17 bases between the germline ends. CDR3 amino acids: CASSSEGGASSGNTIYF. The CDR3 DNA sequence: TGTGCCAGCAGCTCAGAAGGGGGGGCCAGCTCTGGAAACACCATATATTTT.

V usage is TRBV7-9 and J usage is TRBJ1-1; no definite D call. V was trimmed by 6 bases and J by 6 bases, leaving 17 bases between them. This CDR3 is built from 14 residues. From germline, CDR1 is SEHNR and CDR2 FQNEAQ (reference sequence). The CDR3 loop reads CASRSGRSRPEAFF. DNA of the CDR3: TGTGCCAGCAGGTCGGGAAGAAGTAGACCTGAAGCTTTCTTT.

The sample holds one count of this clone. The chain has TRBV28 and TRBJ2-1; the D is unclear. This CDR3 comprises 14 residues. Trimming left V 6 bases short and J 0 bases short, with 9 bases between. The V gene's germline CDR1 is MDHEN and CDR2 SYDVKM. The CDR3 sequence: CASSGLSSYNEQFF. In DNA, the CDR3 is TGTGCCAGCAGCGGTCTGAGCTCCTACAATGAGCAGTTCTTC.

The chain employs TRBV12-3 or TRBV12-4 and TRBJ2-5, with D unclear. Trimming removed 6 bases at V and 2 bases at J, with 4 bases between. The CDR3 runs 11 residues. In nucleotides, the CDR3 is TGTGCCAGCAGCCAGCAAGAGACCCAGTACTTC. Amino acid sequence: CASSQQETQYF.

The V gene is TRBV5-6, the J gene TRBJ1-1; 9 nucleotides line up with TRBD1. Germline V gives CDR1 SGHDT, CDR2 YYEEEE. The CDR3 is made up of 14 amino acids. J was trimmed by 3 bases and V by 4 bases; bases with no gene match: 4. This CDR3 is CASSANRGHTEAFF. DNA for the CDR3: TGTGCCAGCAGCGCAAACAGGGGGCACACTGAAGCTTTCTTT.

The gene calls are TRBV20-1 and TRBJ1-2; 9 bases are shared with TRBD1. V lost 5 bases to trimming and J lost 8 bases; unmatched junction nucleotides: 3. CDR3 size: 11 residues. CDR1 is DFQATT and CDR2 is SNEGSKA in the germline V gene (reference sequence). The CDR3 DNA sequence: TGCAGTGCTGCACAGGGGGCCGGCTACACCTTC. It translates to CSAAQGAGYTF.

The gene calls are TRBV25-1 and TRBJ1-2; a weak D match, TRBD1 (5 bases). The CDR3 spans 15 residues. Germline CDR1 MGHDK, CDR2 SYGVNS. Trimming pared 2 bases from V and 2 bases from J, leaving 12 bases between. The CDR3 DNA sequence: TGTGCCAGCAGTGAACAGGAGGGGCCCAACTATGGCTACACCTTC. Amino acid sequence: CASSEQEGPNYGYTF.

The chain carries TRBV3-1 (or the pseudogene TRBV3-2) and TRBJ1-2, with D unclear. Germline CDR1 is LGHDT and CDR2 is YNNKEL (reference sequence). Trimming removed 1 base from V and 8 bases from J, with 11 bases in between. The CDR3 runs 13 residues. Written as DNA, the CDR3 is TGTGCCAGCAGCCAAGGCGATCGGGTAGGCTACACCTTC. It yields the protein CASSQGDRVGYTF.

This clone showed up just a few times. V gene TRBV27 combines with J gene TRBJ1-1; weak D call: TRBD1 (5 bases). Germline V CDR1 and CDR2: MNHEY, SMNVEV (reference sequence). V gave up 6 bases and J gave up 6 bases, with 17 bases separating them. This CDR3 is built from 14 residues. This chain's CDR3 is CASRELGRIAEAFF. DNA for the CDR3: TGTGCCAGCAGGGAACTGGGGCGTATCGCTGAAGCTTTCTTT.

With respect to this clone: The same CDR3 also results from other DNA sequences found in this sample. The V and J genes are TRBV18 and TRBJ1-1; D is uncertain. Between the trimmed V and J ends, which lost 2 bases and 0 bases, there was a span of 4 bases. CDR1 KGHSH and CDR2 LQKENI come from the germline V gene. This CDR3 spans 13 amino acids. The CDR3 bases are TGTGCCAGCTCACCAGACATGAACACTGAAGCTTTCTTT. The encoded protein is CASSPDMNTEAFF.